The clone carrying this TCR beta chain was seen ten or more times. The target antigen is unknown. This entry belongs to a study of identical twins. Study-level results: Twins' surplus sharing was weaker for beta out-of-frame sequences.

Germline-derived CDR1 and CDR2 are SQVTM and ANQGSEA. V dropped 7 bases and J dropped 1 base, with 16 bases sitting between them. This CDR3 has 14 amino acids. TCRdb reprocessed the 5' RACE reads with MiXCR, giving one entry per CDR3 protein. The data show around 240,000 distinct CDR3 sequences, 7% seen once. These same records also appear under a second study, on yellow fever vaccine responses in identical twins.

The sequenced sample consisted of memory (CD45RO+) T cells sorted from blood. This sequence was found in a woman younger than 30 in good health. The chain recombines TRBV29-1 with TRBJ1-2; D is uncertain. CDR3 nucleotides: TGCAGCGCCCCGGGCGCCGACGTTAACTATGGCTACACCTTC. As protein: CSAPGADVNYGYTF.